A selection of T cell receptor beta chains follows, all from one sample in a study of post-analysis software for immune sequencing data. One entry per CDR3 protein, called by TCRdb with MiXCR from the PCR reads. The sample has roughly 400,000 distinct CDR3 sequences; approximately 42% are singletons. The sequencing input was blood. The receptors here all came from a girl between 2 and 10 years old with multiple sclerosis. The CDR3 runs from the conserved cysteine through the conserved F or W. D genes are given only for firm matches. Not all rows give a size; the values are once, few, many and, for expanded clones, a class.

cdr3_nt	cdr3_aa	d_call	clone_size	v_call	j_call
TGTGCCAGCAGCCCCTTTTTAGGGGTATCGTACGAGCAGTACTTC	CASSPFLGVSYEQYF	.	.	TRBV3-1	TRBJ2-7
TGCAGCGGGAAACGACAGGCCCAATATGGCTACACCTTC	CSGKRQAQYGYTF	.	.	TRBV29-1	TRBJ1-2
TGTGCCAGCAGCTCTGGGACAGGGGGCCAAGAGACCCAGTACTTC	CASSSGTGGQETQYF	TRBD1	.	TRBV7-3	TRBJ2-5
TGCGCCAGCAGCCAATTAGCTAGCGGGAGCAATGAGCAGTTCTTC	CASSQLASGSNEQFF	TRBD2	.	TRBV4-3	TRBJ2-1
TGCGCCAGCAGCCAAGAGTTGTACTGGGCCGGAGATGGCTACACCTTC	CASSQELYWAGDGYTF	.	.	TRBV4-1	TRBJ1-2
TGTGCCAGCAGGGGACAGGGAAGGTACCAGCCCCAGCATTTT	CASRGQGRYQPQHF	TRBD1	.	TRBV6-5	TRBJ1-5
TGTGCCAGCAGCCGAAATGGACTTGGCTATGGCTACACCTTC	CASSRNGLGYGYTF	.	.	TRBV5-4	TRBJ1-2
TGTGCCAGCAGCCCAGGGACAGTGATCATGAACACTGAAGCTTTCTTT	CASSPGTVIMNTEAFF	TRBD1	few	TRBV7-2	TRBJ1-1
TGCAGTGCTAGAGCAACAGGGGGTCTGGACACTGAAGCTTTCTTT	CSARATGGLDTEAFF	TRBD1	.	TRBV20-1	TRBJ1-1
TGTGCCATCATGGCGGGAGCCTACAATGAGCAGTTCTTC	CAIMAGAYNEQFF	TRBD2	few	TRBV10-3	TRBJ2-1
TGCAGTGCTAGAGTCGGGACCTACACCGGGGAGCTGTTTTTT	CSARVGTYTGELFF	.	once	TRBV20-1	TRBJ2-2
TGTGCCAGCAGTTCCGGGACAGGGGGCACCGAGCAGTACTTC	CASSSGTGGTEQYF	TRBD1	.	TRBV12-3/TRBV12-4	TRBJ2-7
TGCAGTGCTAGAGAGCCCAGGGGGAGATATGGCTACACCTTC	CSAREPRGRYGYTF	TRBD1	few	TRBV20-1	TRBJ1-2
TGTGCCAGCAGCCCAGAGACGGGACAGAACTACTATGGCTACACCTTC	CASSPETGQNYYGYTF	TRBD1	.	TRBV7-9	TRBJ1-2
TGTGCCAGCAGTTTGAGGGCAGGACAGTTCTATCAGCCCCAGCATTTT	CASSLRAGQFYQPQHF	.	few	TRBV12-3/TRBV12-4	TRBJ1-5
TGCGCCAGCAGCCAAGGGCGGCAAGACAGGGCTGGGTACGAGCAGTACTTC	CASSQGRQDRAGYEQYF	TRBD1	.	TRBV4-1	TRBJ2-7
TGTGCCATCAGTGAGTTAGGGGCCGGGGGGCAAGAGCAGTACTTC	CAISELGAGGQEQYF	.	.	TRBV10-3	TRBJ2-5
TGTGCCAGCAGCTTCCAGGGGACACTGAACACCGGGGAGCTGTTTTTT	CASSFQGTLNTGELFF	.	.	TRBV9	TRBJ2-2
TGTGCCAGCACGAGGATCCTGCCGGGCGGGCAGTACTTC	CASTRILPGGQYF	.	.	TRBV28	TRBJ2-7
TGTGCCATCAGTGTTGGGGGAGTTGACGAGCAGTACTTC	CAISVGGVDEQYF	.	.	TRBV10-3	TRBJ2-7
TGCAGCGTCCCCGGGGTAGGGGGGCCCTACGAGCAGTACTTC	CSVPGVGGPYEQYF	.	.	TRBV29-1	TRBJ2-7
TGTGCCAGCAGCTTAGGAGGAAGAGACGGATCTAACTATGGCTACACCTTC	CASSLGGRDGSNYGYTF	.	.	TRBV7-8	TRBJ1-2
TGTGCCAGCAGTTACCCGGGACAGGTTTTTGTTGAGCAGTTCTTC	CASSYPGQVFVEQFF	TRBD1	.	TRBV28	TRBJ2-1
TGTGCCAGCAGTGGCCCTCACAGGGCCGCTGAGCAGTTCTTC	CASSGPHRAAEQFF	.	.	TRBV6-1	TRBJ2-1
TGTGCCATCAGATCGAACACTGAAGCTTTCTTT	CAIRSNTEAFF	.	.	TRBV10-3	TRBJ1-1
TGTGCCAGCCCAAAGCGCCGCGACCCTAGTCAGCCCCAGCATTTT	CASPKRRDPSQPQHF	.	.	TRBV7-9	TRBJ1-5
TGTGCCAGCAGTTACGGACTAGCGGGGAGCACAGATACGCAGTATTTT	CASSYGLAGSTDTQYF	TRBD2	few	TRBV6-6	TRBJ2-3
TGTGCCAGCAGTGAATCTTTTGCGGGAGATACGCAGTATTTT	CASSESFAGDTQYF	.	.	TRBV6-1	TRBJ2-3
TGTGCCAGGAGTTTGGTGAGGGGACAGTTCTCTGAAGCTTTCTTT	CARSLVRGQFSEAFF	TRBD1	.	TRBV6-2/TRBV6-3	TRBJ1-1